A few counts support the clone carrying this T cell receptor (beta chain). This entry belongs to a study of blood T cell repertoires in COVID-19. There are 13 residues in the CDR3. Germline CDR1 is SGHDT and CDR2 is YYEEEE. The V end was cut by 6 bases, the J end by 5 bases, with 14 bases between. Generated by immunoSEQ multiplex PCR, the TCRdb table keeps only in-frame clones and is missing some. Among 240,000 or so clones, roughly 79% were seen once, and the ten largest hold approximately 7.5%. The sample consisted of peripheral blood. The TCR was taken from a woman of 80 years or more with COVID-19, enrolled during active disease. This chain joins TRBV5-6 and TRBJ2-5; D gene unclear. For the CDR3, the DNA is TGTGCCAGCACCTCACCTGCCGGGGAGACCCAGTACTTC. Encoded protein: CASTSPAGETQYF. Complete variable domain (other parts from reference TRBV5-6 and TRBJ2-5): DAGVTQSPTHLIKTRGQQVTLRCSPKSGHDTVSWYQQALGQGPQFIFQYYEEEERQRGNFPDRFSGHQFPNYSSELNVNALLLGDSALYLCASTSPAGETQYFGPGTRLLVL.